This paragraph covers one T cell receptor beta chain sequence. Its antigen is undetermined. The record originates from a study of CXCR3-negative and CXCR3-positive naive CD8 T cells. Study findings and constraints: The TRB CDR3s that CXCR3-positive naive cells carried were more hydrophobic than those of CXCR3-negative naive cells.

TRB cDNA libraries were made by UMI-labeled 5' RACE. TCRdb reanalyzed the 5' RACE reads and collapses them to one entry per CDR3 protein, without DNA. Here the sample table reports over 100,000 distinct CDR3 sequences. Looked up from germline, CDR1 is SQVTM and CDR2 is ANQGSEA. The CDR3 runs 15 residues. Input material: naive CXCR3- CD8+ T cells from blood. Sample subset: CD45RO-CCR7+CD27+CD95- naive CD8+ T cells lacking CXCR3 (TNR3-). This rearrangement joins TRBV29-1 to TRBJ2-4; no DNA is available, so the TRBD2 call from TCRdb remains unchecked. This TCR was sampled from a human donor in good health. Some clones in this sample may be carry-over from other donors' samples. CDR3 loop: CSVAGTPFAKNIQYF.